The sequence of this T cell receptor (beta chain) was determined in a study of technical replicates of blood from a handful of donors. This CDR3 is 15 amino acids long. Germline CDR1 and CDR2: LNHDA and SQIVND (reference sequence). The V and J ends lost 7 bases and 4 bases respectively, with 16 bases between them. TCRdb keeps only in-frame clones here, not all; method: immunoSEQ multiplex PCR. The sample records 60,000 to 80,000 clones, around 87% being singletons. Sequencing input: PBMCs. V and J are TRBV19 and TRBJ2-2, with a tentative D call TRBD1 (6 bases). This TCR was recovered from a human donor in good health. Some clones in this sample may be carry-over from other donors' samples. The CDR3 here is CASTPRDTATGELFF. The CDR3 bases are TGTGCCAGTACTCCCCGGGACACGGCCACCGGGGAGCTGTTTTTT.